These 19 T cell receptor beta chains were all obtained from the same sample, sequenced in a study of neurological immune-mediated disorders. The time point: longitudinal time-point 2. From the 5' RACE reads, TCRdb called clonotypes with MiXCR, one entry per CDR3 protein. The data hold some 87,000 distinct CDR3 sequences, with 13% observed a single time. The source material was PBMCs. These receptors were taken from a female donor with HTLV-1-associated myelopathy (HAM/TSP).

This clonotype was counted ten times or more. The rearrangement joins TRBV7-2 to TRBJ1-1, with unresolved D. Trimming removed 1 base at V and 6 bases at J, with 6 bases between. This CDR3 is 12 amino acids long. CDR1 SGHTA and CDR2 FQGNSA come from the germline V gene. CDR3 sequence: CASSLGAPEAFF. CDR3 in DNA: TGTGCCAGCAGCTTAGGGGCCCCTGAAGCTTTCTTT.

Worth noting for this clonotype: One junction end does not reproduce the germline sequence, and a read error may be involved. The V call is TRBV18, the J call TRBJ1-1, with D possibly matching TRBD1 (6 bases). The germline V gene has CDR1 KGHSH and CDR2 LQKENI. The length of the CDR3 is 14 residues. This CDR3 reads CANSPLGAQTEAFF. The DNA for the CDR3 is TGTGCCAACTCACCGCTGGGGGCACAAACTGAAGCTTTCTTT.

The chain has TRBV7-6 and TRBJ2-7, with D tentatively TRBD2 (6 bases). The CDR3 contains 15 residues. V lost 5 bases to trimming and J lost 4 bases, with 18 bases between them. In germline, CDR1 is SGHVS, CDR2 FNYEAQ. This chain's CDR3 is CASSPGLGMVYEQYF. In nucleotides, the CDR3 is TGTGCCAGCAGCCCGGGACTTGGGATGGTTTACGAGCAGTACTTC.

This clonotype was counted at least ten times. In DNA, the CDR3 is TGCGCCAGCAGCTTGGCCCTAGCGGGGGGAGGAGATACGCAGTATTTT. It codes for CASSLALAGGGDTQYF. The rearrangement links TRBV5-1 to TRBJ2-3; 11 nucleotides match TRBD2. Germline V gene data show CDR1 as SGHRS and CDR2 as YFSETQ. The length of the CDR3 is 16 residues. The V gene end was trimmed by 0 bases and the J gene end by 5 bases; junction bases not matched to a gene: 5.

This clonotype was observed many times. This chain joins TRBV5-6 and TRBJ2-3; D not certain. V lost 2 bases and J 2 bases, leaving 18 bases between the germline ends. Looked up from germline, CDR1 is SGHDT and CDR2 is YYEEEE. The length of the CDR3 is 17 residues. The chain's CDR3 is CASSLRPLLQLTDTQYF. The CDR3 DNA follows: TGTGCCAGCAGCTTACGGCCGTTGCTACAACTCACAGATACGCAGTATTTT.

This clonotype was counted many times. The chain joins TRBV6-6 to TRBJ2-1, with D hard to call. Germline V gene data show CDR1 as MNHNY and CDR2 as SVGAGI (reference sequence). The V and J ends lost 2 bases and 6 bases respectively, with 14 bases between them. CDR3 length: 15 amino acids. The CDR3 spells CASSYVPAELNEQFF. CDR3 in DNA: TGTGCCAGCAGTTACGTGCCGGCGGAGCTCAATGAGCAGTTCTTC.

At least ten counts were recorded for this clonotype. The rearrangement uses TRBV28 and TRBJ2-4, with TRBD2 identical over 9 bases. Germline assignment: CDR1 MDHEN and CDR2 SYDVKM. The CDR3 spans 18 residues. V dropped 3 bases and J dropped 9; count of bases not matched to a gene: 18. CDR3 loop: CASSLDVLGGGGRGIQYF. The DNA of the CDR3 is TGTGCCAGCAGTTTGGACGTACTGGGCGGGGGGGGCCGGGGCATTCAGTACTTC.

This clonotype was counted ten times or more. V usage is TRBV7-8 and J usage is TRBJ2-2, with a weak D call TRBD2 (5 bases). The CDR3 runs to 16 residues. Deletions cut 6 bases from V and 1 base from J, with 15 bases between. CDR1 is SGHVS, CDR2 FQNEAQ, per germline. The CDR3 sequence is CASSLGSGVNTGELFF. The CDR3 DNA reads as TGTGCCAGCAGTCTGGGGTCCGGGGTGAACACCGGGGAGCTGTTTTTT.

The chain uses TRBV20-1 and TRBJ2-3, with no clear D. CDR3 length equals 13 residues. The germline V gene encodes CDR1 DFQATT and CDR2 SNEGSKA (reference sequence). V was cut by 1 base and J by 2 bases, with 7 bases left in between. CDR3 nucleotides: TGCAGTGCTAGAGGCCTTGACACAGATACGCAGTATTTT. It codes for CSARGLDTDTQYF.

This clonotype has ten or more counts. The chain uses TRBV5-1 and TRBJ2-3; 7 nucleotides align to TRBD1. V lost 3 bases, J lost 3 bases, and 10 bases stayed unmatched. Germline V gene sequence: CDR1 SGHRS, CDR2 YFSETQ. The CDR3 is 16 residues long. CDR3 in amino acids: CASSSSHRGSTDTQYF. In DNA, the CDR3 is TGCGCCAGCAGCTCATCTCACAGGGGAAGTACAGATACGCAGTATTTT.

This clonotype has at least ten counts. The CDR3 here is CASSPDRVEWRDYGYTF. The CDR3 DNA sequence: TGTGCCAGCAGTCCGGACAGGGTAGAATGGAGGGACTATGGCTACACCTTC. The gene calls are TRBV6-5 and TRBJ1-2; TRBD1 aligns across 8 bases. With V trimmed by 5 bases and J by 3 bases, 14 bases remained unmatched. The CDR3 has 17 amino acids. Germline CDR1 MNHEY, CDR2 SVGAGI.

This clonotype showed up many times. V and J are TRBV5-1 and TRBJ1-2; D might be TRBD1 (5 bases). Germline V lookup: CDR1 SGHRS, CDR2 YFSETQ. The CDR3 has 13 amino acids. Trimming took 3 bases from V and 5 from J, leaving 11 bases between them. This chain's CDR3 is CASSWDVRYGYTF. The CDR3 DNA sequence: TGCGCCAGCAGCTGGGACGTTCGATATGGCTACACCTTC.

The chain links TRBV5-6 to TRBJ1-5, with TRBD1 matching 8 bases. This CDR3 comprises 14 residues. J gave up 5 bases and V 4 bases, and 5 bases lay outside the gene matches. Germline V gives CDR1 SGHDT, CDR2 YYEEEE. CDR3 nucleotides: TGTGCCAGCAGCCGAGGACAGGGCGATCAGCCCCAGCATTTT. Amino acid sequence: CASSRGQGDQPQHF. Looking up the rest from reference TRBV5-6 and TRBJ1-5 gives the full variable domain: DAGVTQSPTHLIKTRGQQVTLRCSPKSGHDTVSWYQQALGQGPQFIFQYYEEEERQRGNFPDRFSGHQFPNYSSELNVNALLLGDSALYLCASSRGQGDQPQHFGDGTRLSIL.

This clonotype came up many times. In DNA, the CDR3 is TGTGCCAGCAGCGGCCGGGACAGTCTAGAAAAACTGTTTTTT. This gives the protein CASSGRDSLEKLFF. The chain uses TRBV7-9 and TRBJ1-4; 7 bases align to TRBD1. V trimming: 5 bases; J trimming: 8 bases; junction bases outside the gene matches: 8. Germline CDR1 and CDR2: SEHNR and FQNEAQ (reference sequence). CDR3 length: 14 residues.

At least ten counts were recorded for this clonotype. V is TRBV5-1 and J is TRBJ1-2; D is unresolved. Trimming left V 5 bases short and J 4 bases short, with 15 bases between. This CDR3 spans 14 amino acids. From germline, CDR1 is SGHRS and CDR2 YFSETQ. The CDR3 DNA reads as TGCGCCAGCAGTTACTCGGGCCTGGGCTATGGCTACACCTTC. Translated, it gives CASSYSGLGYGYTF.

This clonotype was seen many times. The chain has TRBV12-3 or TRBV12-4 and TRBJ1-2; 9 positions agree with TRBD1. Trimming at V came to 5 bases and at J to 8 bases, leaving 9 bases not matched to a gene. The CDR3 extends over 14 amino acids. The CDR3 DNA is TGTGCCAGCAGTCCCGGGACAGGGAAGAGAGGCTACACCTTC. Amino acid sequence: CASSPGTGKRGYTF.

This clonotype occurred many times. The chain joins TRBV5-1 to TRBJ1-1; a weak D match, TRBD1 (5 bases). CDR3 length equals 13 residues. The germline V gene encodes CDR1 SGHRS and CDR2 YFSETQ. The ends were cut back, 2 bases at V and 4 bases at J, with 9 bases in the middle. The CDR3 nucleotides read TGCGCCAGCAGCTTACAGGATGGCACTGAAGCTTTCTTT. It encodes CASSLQDGTEAFF.

Many counts were recorded for this clonotype. The chain has TRBV29-1 and TRBJ1-1; the D is unclear. The germline CDR1 and CDR2 sequences are SQVTM and ANQGSEA. This CDR3 spans 12 amino acids. Deletions cut 6 bases from V and 4 bases from J, with 12 bases between. The CDR3 nucleotides read TGCAGCGTCGGTATGAAAGGCACTGAAGCTTTCTTT. Amino acid sequence: CSVGMKGTEAFF.

In its sample, this clonotype was seen many times. The CDR3 DNA reads TGTGCCAGCGGCCAGGGGGCGAAAAACATTCAGTACTTC. Its translation is CASGQGAKNIQYF. This chain uses TRBV12-3 or TRBV12-4 with TRBJ2-4, with 8 positions matching TRBD1. Germline trimming cut 8 bases from V and 4 bases from J; bases unmatched to any gene: 4. CDR3 size: 13 residues.